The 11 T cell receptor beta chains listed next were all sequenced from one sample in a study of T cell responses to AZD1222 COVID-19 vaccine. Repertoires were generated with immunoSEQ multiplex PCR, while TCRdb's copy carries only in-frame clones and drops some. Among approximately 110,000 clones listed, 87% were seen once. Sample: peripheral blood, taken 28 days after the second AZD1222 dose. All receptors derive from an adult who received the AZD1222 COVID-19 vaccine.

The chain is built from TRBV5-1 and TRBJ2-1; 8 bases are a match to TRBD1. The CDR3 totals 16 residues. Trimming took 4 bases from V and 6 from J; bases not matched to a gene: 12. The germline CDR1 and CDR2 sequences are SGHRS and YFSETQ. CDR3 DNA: TGCGCCAGCAGCCCAGTTTCAGGGGGCATGGGCAATGAGCAGTTCTTC. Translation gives CASSPVSGGMGNEQFF.

The CDR3 DNA follows: TGTGCCAGCAGCTGGACAGGGCACGGAAACACCATATATTTT. It yields the protein CASSWTGHGNTIYF. The chain recombines TRBV5-6 with TRBJ1-3; 8 bases are a match to TRBD1. The germline V gene has CDR1 SGHDT and CDR2 YYEEEE. CDR3 length: 14 amino acids. V dropped 3 bases and J dropped 4; count of bases not matched to a gene: 3. Together with reference TRBV5-6 and TRBJ1-3, the CDR3 gives the full variable domain: DAGVTQSPTHLIKTRGQQVTLRCSPKSGHDTVSWYQQALGQGPQFIFQYYEEEERQRGNFPDRFSGHQFPNYSSELNVNALLLGDSALYLCASSWTGHGNTIYFGEGSWLTVV.

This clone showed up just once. The CDR3 here is CASSLGDVDTQYF. The CDR3 DNA follows: TGTGCCAGCAGCTTAGGCGATGTAGATACGCAGTATTTT. V gene TRBV11-2 combines with J gene TRBJ2-3; D uncertain. The length of the CDR3 is 13 residues. Germline V lookup: CDR1 SGHAT, CDR2 FQNNGV. V lost 1 base to trimming and J lost 5 bases, with 7 bases between them. The variable domain in full, with the rest retrieved from reference TRBV11-2 and TRBJ2-3, is EAGVAQSPRYKIIEKRQSVAFWCNPISGHATLYWYQQILGQGPKLLIQFQNNGVVDDSQLPKDRFSAERLKGVDSTLKIQPAKLEDSAVYLCASSLGDVDTQYFGPGTRLTVL.

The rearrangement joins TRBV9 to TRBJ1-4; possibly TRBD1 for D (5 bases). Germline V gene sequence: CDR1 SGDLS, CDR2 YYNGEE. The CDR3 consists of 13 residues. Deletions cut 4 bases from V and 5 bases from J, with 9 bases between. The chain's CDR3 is CASSPTVNEKLFF. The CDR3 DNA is TGTGCCAGCAGCCCGACAGTAAATGAAAAACTGTTTTTT. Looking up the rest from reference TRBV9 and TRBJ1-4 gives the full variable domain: DSGVTQTPKHLITATGQRVTLRCSPRSGDLSVYWYQQSLDQGLQFLIQYYNGEERAKGNILERFSAQQFPDLHSELNLSSLELGDSALYFCASSPTVNEKLFFGSGTQLSVL.

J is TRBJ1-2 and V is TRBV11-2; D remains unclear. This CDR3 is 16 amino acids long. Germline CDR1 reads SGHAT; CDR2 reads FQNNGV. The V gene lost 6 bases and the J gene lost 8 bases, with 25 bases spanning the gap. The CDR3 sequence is CASRVLPDQSRKGYTF. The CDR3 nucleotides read TGTGCCAGCAGAGTACTACCCGACCAGTCCCGGAAGGGCTACACCTTC.

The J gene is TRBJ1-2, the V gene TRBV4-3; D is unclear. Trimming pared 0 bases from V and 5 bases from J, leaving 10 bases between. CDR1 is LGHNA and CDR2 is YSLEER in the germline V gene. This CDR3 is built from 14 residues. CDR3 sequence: CASSQDPSRYGYTF. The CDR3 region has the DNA TGCGCCAGCAGCCAAGATCCGTCCAGGTATGGCTACACCTTC.

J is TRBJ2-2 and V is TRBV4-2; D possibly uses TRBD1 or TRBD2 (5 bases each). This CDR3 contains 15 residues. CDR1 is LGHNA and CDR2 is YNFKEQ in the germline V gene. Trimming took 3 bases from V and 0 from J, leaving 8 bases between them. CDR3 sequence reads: CASSHGTANTGELFF. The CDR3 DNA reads TGTGCCAGCAGCCACGGGACGGCGAACACCGGGGAGCTGTTTTTT.

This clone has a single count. CDR3 residues: CASSEGDRGGNTIYF. CDR3 in DNA: TGTGCCAGCAGCGAAGGGGACAGGGGTGGAAACACCATATATTTT. The genes are TRBV9 and TRBJ1-3, with TRBD1 matching 10 bases. The germline gives CDR1 SGDLS, CDR2 YYNGEE. CDR3 length: 15 residues. Trimming took 3 bases from V and 3 from J; bases not matched to a gene: 3.

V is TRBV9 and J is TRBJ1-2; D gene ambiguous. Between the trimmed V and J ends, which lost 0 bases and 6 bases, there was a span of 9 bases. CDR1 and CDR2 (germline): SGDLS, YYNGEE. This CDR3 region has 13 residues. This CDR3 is CASSVATGDGYTF. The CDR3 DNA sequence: TGTGCCAGCAGCGTAGCGACGGGCGATGGCTACACCTTC.

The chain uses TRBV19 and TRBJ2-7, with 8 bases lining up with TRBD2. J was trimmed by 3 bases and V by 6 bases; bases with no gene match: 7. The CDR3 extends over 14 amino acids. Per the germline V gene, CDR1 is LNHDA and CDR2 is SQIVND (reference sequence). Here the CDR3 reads CASRVAGGLYEQYF. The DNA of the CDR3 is TGTGCCAGTAGAGTTGCGGGGGGACTCTACGAGCAGTACTTC.

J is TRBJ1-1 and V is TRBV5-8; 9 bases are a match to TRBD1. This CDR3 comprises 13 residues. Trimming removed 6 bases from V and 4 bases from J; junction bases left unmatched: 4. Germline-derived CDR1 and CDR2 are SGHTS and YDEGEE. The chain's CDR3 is CASIRQGGTEAFF. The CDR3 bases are TGTGCCAGCATCAGACAGGGGGGCACTGAAGCTTTCTTT.